The 30 T cell receptor beta chains below were found in one sample sequenced in a study of Graves' ophthalmopathy and Graves' hyperthyroidism. The authors amplified TCR beta CDR3 regions from RNA transcripts. The workflow started with a first-round RT-PCR run with HTBI primers and then moved on to a second-round multiplex PCR. Each CDR3 protein gets one entry after TCRdb re-called the multiplex PCR reads with MiXCR. The sample yields 560,000 or so distinct CDR3 sequences, 35% to 45% seen once. The sample comprised peripheral blood or thyroid tissue (not recorded which). All receptors derive from an adult man with Graves' hyperthyroidism.

This clonotype appeared many times. The gene calls are TRBV24-1 and TRBJ2-7, with D possibly being TRBD2 (6 bases). Between the trimmed V and J ends, which lost 5 bases and 1 base, there was a span of 14 bases. Germline V gene lookup returns CDR1 KGHDR and CDR2 SFDVKD. There are 15 residues in the CDR3. The chain's CDR3 is CATSGGTTGSYEQYF. The CDR3 DNA reads as TGTGCCACCAGTGGCGGGACGACTGGTTCCTACGAGCAGTACTTC.

The chain is built from TRBV20-1 and TRBJ2-5; unclear D gene. V gave up 0 bases and J gave up 0 bases, with 17 bases separating them. CDR1 is DFQATT and CDR2 is SNEGSKA in the germline V gene (reference sequence). This CDR3 contains 17 residues. CDR3 DNA: TGCAGTGCTAGAGAATCCTTGGTCCTCGCGTACCAAGAGACCCAGTACTTC. Amino acids: CSARESLVLAYQETQYF.

This clonotype was counted once. V usage is TRBV7-9 and J usage is TRBJ1-1, with TRBD1 matching over 8 bases. Per the germline V gene, CDR1 is SEHNR and CDR2 is FQNEAQ (reference sequence). V shed 6 bases and J 4 bases; nucleotides not matched to a gene: 7. The CDR3 has 14 amino acids. CDR3 in DNA: TGTGCCAGCAGGTCGGACAGGGCCGGCACTGAAGCTTTCTTT. It specifies CASRSDRAGTEAFF.

Worth noting for this clonotype: A much larger clone differs from this one at a single base, so this may be a read error. This chain uses TRBV7-9 with TRBJ1-2; 8 bases line up with TRBD1. CDR1 SEHNR and CDR2 FQNEAQ come from the germline V gene (reference sequence). Trimming took 0 bases from V and 3 from J; bases not matched to a gene: 9. This CDR3 contains 17 residues. The chain's CDR3 is CASSLAQGALLYYGYTF. The CDR3 DNA is TGTGCCAGCAGCTTAGCCCAGGGGGCGCTTCTTTACTATGGCTACACCTTC.

Details on this clonotype: A junction boundary mismatches the germline segment, possibly from a read error. The chain carries TRBV29-1 and TRBJ1-2, with D possibly being TRBD1 (6 bases). CDR3 length: 13 residues. Germline lookup yields CDR1 SQVTM and CDR2 ANQGSEA. The CDR3 loop is CAWGIGGPYGYTF. The DNA of the CDR3 is TGTGCCTGGGGTATCGGGGGGCCCTATGGCTACACCTTC.

This clonotype was counted at least ten times. The rearrangement uses TRBV5-1 and TRBJ2-5; 10 bases align to TRBD2. The CDR3 has 16 amino acids. V lost 2 bases to trimming and J lost 2 bases; unmatched junction nucleotides: 6. CDR1 and CDR2 from the germline V gene are SGHRS and YFSETQ. The CDR3 sequence: CASSFIGLAVQETQYF. In DNA form, the CDR3 reads TGCGCCAGCAGCTTTATCGGACTAGCGGTTCAAGAGACCCAGTACTTC.

This chain links TRBV10-2 with TRBJ1-4; no firm D call. The CDR3 consists of 12 residues. Per the germline V gene, CDR1 is WSHSY and CDR2 is SAAADI. Trimming removed 3 bases at V and 12 bases at J, with 11 bases between. CDR3 residues: CASSDQQSELFF. The CDR3 DNA reads TGCGCCAGCAGTGATCAACAGTCAGAACTGTTTTTT.

This rearrangement joins TRBV6-6 to TRBJ2-5; D not resolved. Per germline, CDR1 MNHNY and CDR2 SVGAGI (reference sequence). CDR3 size: 14 residues. V lost 0 bases to trimming and J lost 4 bases, with 9 bases between them. CDR3 region: CASSYSVIRETQYF. The CDR3 bases are TGTGCCAGCAGTTACTCAGTTATTCGAGAGACCCAGTACTTC.

This clonotype showed up many times. The chain links TRBV29-1 to TRBJ1-2; possible D gene TRBD1, 5 bases. Trimming removed 6 bases from V and 6 bases from J, with 11 bases in between. This CDR3 region has 11 residues. Germline-derived CDR1 and CDR2 are SQVTM and ANQGSEA. The DNA for the CDR3 is TGCAGCGTCCAGGGTCCCGATGGCTACACCTTC. The encoded protein is CSVQGPDGYTF.

This clonotype was recorded at least ten times. The chain couples TRBV18 to TRBJ1-1; the D gene is possibly TRBD1 (6 bases). The CDR3 contains 13 residues. Germline V gene data show CDR1 as KGHSH and CDR2 as LQKENI. V was trimmed by 3 bases and J by 5 bases, leaving 10 bases between them. For the CDR3, the DNA is TGTGCCAGCTCACCCCGACAGGATACTGAAGCTTTCTTT. Residues: CASSPRQDTEAFF. Full variable domain (rest looked up from reference TRBV18 and TRBJ1-1): NAGVMQNPRHLVRRRGQEARLRCSPMKGHSHVYWYRQLPEEGLKFMVYLQKENIIDESGMPKERFSAEFPKEGPSILRIQQVVRGDSAAYFCASSPRQDTEAFFGQGTRLTVV.

This chain connects TRBV12-3 or TRBV12-4 to TRBJ2-7, with 7 bases aligning to TRBD2. Trimming at V came to 6 bases and at J to 3 bases, leaving 8 bases not matched to a gene. The CDR3 consists of 14 residues. DNA for the CDR3: TGTGCCAGCAGCCCCCGGGACTACTACTACGAGCAGTACTTC. Translated: CASSPRDYYYEQYF.

The chain uses TRBV20-1 and TRBJ2-7, with 7 bases matching TRBD2. The CDR3 sequence is 12 residues long. V trimming: 6 bases; J trimming: 9 bases; junction bases outside the gene matches: 11. Germline V lookup: CDR1 DFQATT, CDR2 SNEGSKA (reference sequence). The chain's CDR3 is CSAGGSWDTQYF. The CDR3 DNA sequence: TGCAGTGCGGGGGGGAGTTGGGATACGCAGTACTTC.

This clonotype occurred many times. The J gene is TRBJ2-7, the V gene TRBV20-1; D is perhaps TRBD2 (6 bases). V lost 0 bases and J 1 base, leaving 13 bases between the germline ends. This CDR3 comprises 15 residues. Germline V CDR1 and CDR2: DFQATT, SNEGSKA (reference sequence). CDR3 amino acids: CSARDDGSGSYEQYF. The CDR3 DNA reads as TGCAGTGCTAGAGATGACGGGAGTGGTTCCTACGAGCAGTACTTC.

Ten or more counts support this clonotype. The rearrangement uses TRBV7-9 and TRBJ2-7; the match to TRBD2 covers 8 bases. Germline loops: CDR1 SEHNR, CDR2 FQNEAQ (reference sequence). The CDR3 is 15 residues long. J gave up 5 bases and V 3 bases, and 9 bases lay outside the gene matches. The chain's CDR3 is CASSFRGAGGHEQYF. CDR3 sequence (DNA): TGTGCCAGCAGCTTCCGGGGGGCGGGGGGCCACGAGCAGTACTTC.

The V gene is TRBV24-1, the J gene TRBJ2-2; D could derive from TRBD1 or TRBD2 (5 bases each). Germline V gives CDR1 KGHDR, CDR2 SFDVKD. Between the trimmed V and J ends, which lost 6 bases and 0 bases, there was a span of 16 bases. The CDR3 loop spans 17 amino acids. CDR3 sequence reads: CATSNNRDDSNTGELFF. The CDR3 DNA reads as TGTGCCACCAGTAATAACCGGGACGACTCGAACACCGGGGAGCTGTTTTTT.

V usage is TRBV12-5 and J usage is TRBJ1-2, with 8 bases aligning to TRBD1. This CDR3 spans 14 amino acids. Germline V gene lookup returns CDR1 LGHNT and CDR2 FRNRAP. The ends lost 8 bases at V and 4 bases at J; junction bases unmatched: 9. The CDR3 here is CASLATGGSYGYTF. The CDR3 DNA reads TGTGCTAGTTTGGCTACAGGGGGTTCCTATGGCTACACCTTC.

Ten or more counts support this clonotype. The chain recombines TRBV29-1 with TRBJ1-1; maybe TRBD1 (5 bases). The germline V and J ends were trimmed by 0 bases and 6 bases, with 20 bases remaining between them. Germline assignment: CDR1 SQVTM and CDR2 ANQGSEA. The CDR3 loop spans 16 amino acids. The CDR3 sequence is CSVEDMTMRTWPEAFF. As DNA, the CDR3 is TGCAGCGTTGAAGACATGACAATGCGGACATGGCCTGAAGCTTTCTTT.

This clonotype was picked up a small number of times. This chain joins TRBV12-3 or TRBV12-4 and TRBJ2-2; 8 bases are a match to TRBD1. The ends lost 6 bases at V and 7 bases at J; junction bases unmatched: 7. This CDR3 has 14 amino acids. The CDR3 loop is CASRETGDGGELFF. As DNA, the CDR3 is TGTGCCAGCAGAGAGACAGGGGACGGCGGGGAGCTGTTTTTT.

This clonotype was found many times. One end of the junction does not line up with germline, which may come from a read error. CDR3 sequence reads: CSARPRTSNQLQHF. The CDR3, as DNA: TGCAGTGCTAGACCCAGGACTAGCAATCAGCTCCAGCATTTT. This chain connects TRBV20-1 to TRBJ1-5; D ambiguous. Germline V gene sequence: CDR1 DFQATT, CDR2 SNEGSKA (reference sequence). This CDR3 spans 14 amino acids.

The genes are TRBV20-1 and TRBJ2-7; 9 bases fit TRBD1. Germline assignment: CDR1 DFQATT and CDR2 SNEGSKA (reference sequence). The CDR3 is 13 amino acids. V shed 6 bases, J shed 5 bases, and the junction held 8 bases outside the gene matches. CDR3 DNA: TGCAGTGCCGTCGGGACAGGGTTCAACGAGCAGTACTTC. Its translation: CSAVGTGFNEQYF.

Regarding this clonotype: A single base separates this from a much larger clone, so it may be a read error. The gene calls are TRBV15 and TRBJ1-4; weak D call: TRBD1 (6 bases). Trimming cost V 1 base and J 0 bases, with 9 bases left between them. Germline lookup yields CDR1 LNHNV and CDR2 YYDKDF (reference sequence). This CDR3 spans 16 amino acids. The CDR3 here is CATSRGWTATNEKLFF. CDR3 in DNA: TGTGCCACCAGCAGAGGTTGGACAGCAACTAATGAAAAACTGTTTTTT.

This clonotype was detected only a few times. The J gene is TRBJ1-2, the V gene TRBV19, with D possibly TRBD1 on 6 matching bases. The ends were cut back, 4 bases at V and 6 bases at J, with 21 bases in the middle. This CDR3 spans 16 amino acids. Per the germline V gene, CDR1 is LNHDA and CDR2 is SQIVND (reference sequence). The CDR3 sequence: CASSTLQGTGNDGYTF. The CDR3 region has the DNA TGTGCCAGTAGTACACTACAGGGTACGGGGAACGATGGCTACACCTTC.

The table lists this clonotype with many counts. The genes are TRBV5-1 and TRBJ2-7, with D maybe TRBD2 (6 bases). V lost 4 bases and J lost 13, with 21 bases in between. The germline gives CDR1 SGHRS, CDR2 YFSETQ. CDR3 length: 13 amino acids. CDR3 nucleotide sequence: TGCGCCAGCAGCAACAGCAATCGGGACTTCGTTTACTTC. Amino acids: CASSNSNRDFVYF. The whole variable domain, filled in from reference TRBV5-1 and TRBJ2-7, reads KAGVTQTPRYLIKTRGQQVTLSCSPISGHRSVSWYQQTPGQGLQFLFEYFSETQRNKGNFPGRFSGRQFSNSRSEMNVSTLELGDSALYLCASSNSNRDFVYFGPGTRLTVT.

CDR3 protein: CASSFRDRTGEQYF. The CDR3 bases are TGTGCCAGCAGCTTCCGGGACAGGACGGGGGAGCAGTACTTC. V usage is TRBV7-9 and J usage is TRBJ2-7; 8 positions agree with TRBD1. Trimming at V came to 3 bases and at J to 7 bases, leaving 8 bases not matched to a gene. CDR3 length: 14 amino acids. Germline CDR1 reads SEHNR; CDR2 reads FQNEAQ (reference sequence).

This clonotype was counted many times. The rearrangement links TRBV4-1 to TRBJ2-5; 9 bases are shared with TRBD1. Unmatched junction bases numbered 14, after V lost 1 base and J lost 5 bases. This CDR3 spans 18 amino acids. Germline V gene data show CDR1 as MGHRA and CDR2 as YSYEKL. CDR3 nucleotides: TGCGCCAGCAGCCAAGGAGGTCTGGACAGGGGCACATACGAGACCCAGTACTTC. Its translation is CASSQGGLDRGTYETQYF.

Ten or more counts support this clonotype. The rearrangement links TRBV19 to TRBJ2-7; the D is unclear. The germline V gene encodes CDR1 LNHDA and CDR2 SQIVND (reference sequence). CDR3 length equals 14 residues. V was pared by 6 bases and J by 3 bases, with 15 bases between. For the CDR3, the DNA is TGTGCCAGTAGAAGCGAACCTTCGAGCTACGAGCAGTACTTC. Translation gives CASRSEPSSYEQYF.

V and J are TRBV19 and TRBJ1-1; no clear D. The germline CDR1 and CDR2 sequences are LNHDA and SQIVND (reference sequence). CDR3 length: 14 residues. V gave up 5 bases and J gave up 0 bases, with 10 bases separating them. The CDR3 DNA reads TGTGCCAGTAGTTTGCGAAATTTGAACACTGAAGCTTTCTTT. Translating gives CASSLRNLNTEAFF.

This clonotype has just a few counts. The V and J genes are TRBV11-3 and TRBJ1-1; D gene ambiguous. Germline V gene lookup returns CDR1 SGHNT and CDR2 YENEEA. V lost 2 bases to trimming and J lost 14 bases, with 24 bases between them. There are 15 residues in the CDR3. The CDR3 DNA follows: TGTGCCAGCAGCTTAATAGCGGGCCACTACAATGAGCAGTTCTTT. It codes for CASSLIAGHYNEQFF.

This clonotype appeared many times. V gene TRBV5-4 combines with J gene TRBJ2-7, with D perhaps matching TRBD2 (6 bases). CDR1 SGHNT and CDR2 YYREEE come from the germline V gene (reference sequence). This CDR3 has 13 residues. Between the trimmed V and J ends, which lost 4 bases and 2 bases, there was a span of 10 bases. The CDR3 loop reads CASSRETAYEQYF. The CDR3 nucleotides read TGTGCCAGCAGCCGGGAGACCGCCTACGAGCAGTACTTC.

This clonotype was recorded many times. The CDR3 sequence is CATSRATGPSGNTIYF. CDR3 nucleotides: TGTGCCACCAGCAGAGCGACAGGCCCCTCTGGAAACACCATATATTTT. This chain connects TRBV15 to TRBJ1-3; D is perhaps TRBD1 (6 bases). In germline, CDR1 is LNHNV, CDR2 YYDKDF (reference sequence). This CDR3 is built from 16 residues. V lost 1 base, J lost 0 bases, and 10 bases lay in between.